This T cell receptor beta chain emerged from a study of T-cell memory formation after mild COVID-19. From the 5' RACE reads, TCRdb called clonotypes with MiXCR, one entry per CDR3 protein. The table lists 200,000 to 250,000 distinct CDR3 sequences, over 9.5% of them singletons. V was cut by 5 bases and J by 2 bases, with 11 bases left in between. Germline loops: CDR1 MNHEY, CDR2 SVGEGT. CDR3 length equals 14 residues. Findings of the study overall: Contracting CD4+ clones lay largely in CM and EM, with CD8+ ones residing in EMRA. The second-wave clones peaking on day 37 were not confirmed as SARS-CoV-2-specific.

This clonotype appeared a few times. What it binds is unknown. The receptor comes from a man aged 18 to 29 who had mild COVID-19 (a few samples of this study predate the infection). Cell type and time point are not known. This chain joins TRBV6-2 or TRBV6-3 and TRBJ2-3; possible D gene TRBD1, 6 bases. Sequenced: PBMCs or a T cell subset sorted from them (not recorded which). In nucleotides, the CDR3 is TGTGCCAGCAGTCTACGGACAGTCACAGATACGCAGTATTTT. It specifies CASSLRTVTDTQYF.